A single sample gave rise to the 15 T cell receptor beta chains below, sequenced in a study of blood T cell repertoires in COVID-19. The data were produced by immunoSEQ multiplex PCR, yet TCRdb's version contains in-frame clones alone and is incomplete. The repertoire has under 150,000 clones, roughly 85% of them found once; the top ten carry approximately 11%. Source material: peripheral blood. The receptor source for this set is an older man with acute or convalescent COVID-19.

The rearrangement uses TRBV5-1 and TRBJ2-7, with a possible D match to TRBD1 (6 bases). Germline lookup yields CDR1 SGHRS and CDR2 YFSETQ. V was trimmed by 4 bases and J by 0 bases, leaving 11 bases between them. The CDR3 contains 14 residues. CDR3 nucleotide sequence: TGCGCCAGCAGCCACGGACAGAACTCCTACGAGCAGTACTTC. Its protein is CASSHGQNSYEQYF.

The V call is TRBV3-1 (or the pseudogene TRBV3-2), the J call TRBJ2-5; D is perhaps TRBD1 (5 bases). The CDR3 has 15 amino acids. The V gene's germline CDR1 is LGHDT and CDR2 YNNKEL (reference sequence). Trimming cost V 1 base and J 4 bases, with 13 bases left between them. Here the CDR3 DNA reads TGTGCCAGCAGCCAAGGAAAAGGGGTCGGAGAGACCCAGTACTTC. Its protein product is CASSQGKGVGETQYF.

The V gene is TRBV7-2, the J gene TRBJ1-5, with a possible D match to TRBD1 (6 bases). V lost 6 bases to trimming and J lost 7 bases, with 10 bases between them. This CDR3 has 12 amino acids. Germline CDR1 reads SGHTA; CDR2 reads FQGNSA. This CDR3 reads CASSSRGQPQHF. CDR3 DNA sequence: TGTGCCAGCAGTAGTAGGGGGCAGCCCCAGCATTTT.

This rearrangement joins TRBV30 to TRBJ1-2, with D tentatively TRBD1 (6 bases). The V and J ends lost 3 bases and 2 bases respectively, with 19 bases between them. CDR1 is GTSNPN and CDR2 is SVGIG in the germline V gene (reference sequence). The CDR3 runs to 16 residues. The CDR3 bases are TGTGCCTGGAGGTCTATTACAGGGACGAAAAACTATGGCTACACCTTC. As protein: CAWRSITGTKNYGYTF. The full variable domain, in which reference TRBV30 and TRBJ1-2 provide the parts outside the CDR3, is SQTIHQWPATLVQPVGSPLSLECTVEGTSNPNLYWYRQAAGRGLQLLFYSVGIGQISSEVPQNLSASRPQDRQFILSSKKLLLSDSGFYLCAWRSITGTKNYGYTFGSGTRLTVV.

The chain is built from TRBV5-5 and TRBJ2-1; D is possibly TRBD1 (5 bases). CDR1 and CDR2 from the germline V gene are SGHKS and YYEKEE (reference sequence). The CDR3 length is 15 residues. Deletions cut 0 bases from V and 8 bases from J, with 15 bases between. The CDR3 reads CASSLGARVVDEQFF. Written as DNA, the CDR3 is TGTGCCAGCAGCTTGGGGGCCAGGGTGGTCGATGAGCAGTTCTTC.

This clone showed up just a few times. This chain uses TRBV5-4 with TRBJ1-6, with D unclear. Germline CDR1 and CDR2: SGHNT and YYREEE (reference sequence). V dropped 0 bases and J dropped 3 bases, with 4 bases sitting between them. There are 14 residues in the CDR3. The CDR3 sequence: CASSLGSYNSPLHF. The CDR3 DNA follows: TGTGCCAGCAGCTTGGGCAGCTATAATTCACCCCTCCACTTT.

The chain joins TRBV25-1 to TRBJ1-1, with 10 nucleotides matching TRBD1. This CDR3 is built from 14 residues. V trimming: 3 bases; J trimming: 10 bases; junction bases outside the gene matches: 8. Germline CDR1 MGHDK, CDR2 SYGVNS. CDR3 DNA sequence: TGTGCCAGCAGTGAGATAGGGACAGGGGAGTCAGCTTTCTTT. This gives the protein CASSEIGTGESAFF.

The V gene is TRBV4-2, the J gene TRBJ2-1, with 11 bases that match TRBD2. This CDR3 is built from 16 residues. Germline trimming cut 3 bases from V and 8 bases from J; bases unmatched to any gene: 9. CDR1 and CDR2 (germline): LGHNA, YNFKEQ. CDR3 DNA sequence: TGTGCCAGCAGCCAGCTTACTAGCGGGAGTATCTATGAGCAGTTCTTC. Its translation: CASSQLTSGSIYEQFF.

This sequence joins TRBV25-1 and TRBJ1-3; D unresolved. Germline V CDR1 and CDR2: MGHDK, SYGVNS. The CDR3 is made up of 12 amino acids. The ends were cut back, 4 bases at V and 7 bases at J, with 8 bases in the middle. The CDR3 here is CASSVTPNTIYF. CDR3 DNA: TGTGCCAGCAGTGTTACACCGAACACCATATATTTT.

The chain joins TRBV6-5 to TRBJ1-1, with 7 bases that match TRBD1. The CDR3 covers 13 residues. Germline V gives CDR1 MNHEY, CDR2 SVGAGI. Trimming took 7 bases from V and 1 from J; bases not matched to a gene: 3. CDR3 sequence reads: CASNRQGNTEAFF. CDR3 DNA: TGTGCCAGCAACCGACAGGGGAACACTGAAGCTTTCTTT.

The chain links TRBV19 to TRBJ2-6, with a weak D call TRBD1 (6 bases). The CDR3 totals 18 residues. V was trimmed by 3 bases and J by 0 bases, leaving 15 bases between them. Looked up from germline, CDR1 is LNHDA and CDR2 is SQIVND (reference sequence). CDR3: CASSISTGTISGANVLTF. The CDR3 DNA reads TGTGCCAGTAGTATTTCGACAGGTACGATCTCTGGGGCCAACGTCCTGACTTTC.

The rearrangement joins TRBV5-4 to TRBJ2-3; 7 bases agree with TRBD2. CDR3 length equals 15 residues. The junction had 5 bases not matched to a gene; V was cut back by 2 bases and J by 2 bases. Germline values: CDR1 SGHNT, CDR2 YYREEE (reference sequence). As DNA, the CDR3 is TGTGCCAGCAGCTTTGGGGCGGGGGTCACAGATACGCAGTATTTT. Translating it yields CASSFGAGVTDTQYF.

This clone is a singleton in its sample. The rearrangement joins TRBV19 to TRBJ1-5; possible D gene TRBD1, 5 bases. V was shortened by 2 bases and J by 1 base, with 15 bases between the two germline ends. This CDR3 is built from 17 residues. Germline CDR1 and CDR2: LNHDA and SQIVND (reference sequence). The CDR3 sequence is CASSISRTSNSNQPQHF. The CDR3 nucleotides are TGTGCCAGTAGTATATCGCGGACAAGTAACAGCAATCAGCCCCAGCATTTT.

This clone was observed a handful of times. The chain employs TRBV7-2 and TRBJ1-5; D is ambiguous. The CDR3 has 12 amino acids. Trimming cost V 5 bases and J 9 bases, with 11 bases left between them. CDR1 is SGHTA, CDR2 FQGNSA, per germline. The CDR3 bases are TGTGCCAGCAGCATTCCCTCGGGGCCCCAGCATTTT. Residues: CASSIPSGPQHF. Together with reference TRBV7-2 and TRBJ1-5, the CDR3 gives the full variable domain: GAGVSQSPSNKVTEKGKDVELRCDPISGHTALYWYRQSLGQGLEFLIYFQGNSAPDKSGLPSDRFSAERTGGSVSTLTIQRTQQEDSAVYLCASSIPSGPQHFGDGTRLSIL.

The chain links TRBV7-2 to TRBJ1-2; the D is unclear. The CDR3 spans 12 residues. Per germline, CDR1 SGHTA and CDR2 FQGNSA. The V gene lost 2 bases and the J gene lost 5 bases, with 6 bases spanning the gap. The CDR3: CASSLSGYGYTF. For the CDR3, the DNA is TGTGCCAGCAGCTTATCGGGGTATGGCTACACCTTC.